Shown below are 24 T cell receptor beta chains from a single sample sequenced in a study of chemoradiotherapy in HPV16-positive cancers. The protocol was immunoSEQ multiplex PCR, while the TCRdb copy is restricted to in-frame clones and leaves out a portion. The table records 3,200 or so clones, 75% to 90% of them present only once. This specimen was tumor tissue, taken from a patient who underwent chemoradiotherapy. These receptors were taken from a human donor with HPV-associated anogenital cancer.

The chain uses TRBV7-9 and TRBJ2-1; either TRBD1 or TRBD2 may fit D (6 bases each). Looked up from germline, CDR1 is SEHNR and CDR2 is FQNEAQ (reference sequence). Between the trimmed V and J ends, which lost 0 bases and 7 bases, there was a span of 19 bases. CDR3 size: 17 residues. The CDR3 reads CASSLAFGGRAGNEQFF. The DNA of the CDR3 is TGTGCCAGCAGCTTAGCGTTTGGGGGGCGCGCAGGAAATGAGCAGTTCTTC.

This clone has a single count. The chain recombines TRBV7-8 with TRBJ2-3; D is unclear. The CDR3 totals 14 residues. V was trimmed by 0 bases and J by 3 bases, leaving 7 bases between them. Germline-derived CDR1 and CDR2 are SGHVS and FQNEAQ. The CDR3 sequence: CASSLALGTDTQYF. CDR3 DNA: TGTGCCAGCAGCTTAGCGCTTGGAACAGATACGCAGTATTTT.

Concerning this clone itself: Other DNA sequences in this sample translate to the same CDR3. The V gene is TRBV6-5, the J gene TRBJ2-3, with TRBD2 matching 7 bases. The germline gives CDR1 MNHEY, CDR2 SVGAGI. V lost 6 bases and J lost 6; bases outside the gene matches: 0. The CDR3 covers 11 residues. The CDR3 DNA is TGTGCCAGCAGGCGGGGGGATACGCAGTATTTT. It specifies CASRRGDTQYF.

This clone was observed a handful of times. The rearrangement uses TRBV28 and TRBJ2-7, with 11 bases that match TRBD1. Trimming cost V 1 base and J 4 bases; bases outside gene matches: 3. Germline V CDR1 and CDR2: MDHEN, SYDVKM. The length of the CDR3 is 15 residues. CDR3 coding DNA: TGTGCCAGCAGTTTATACGGGACAGGGGGTTACGAGCAGTACTTC. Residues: CASSLYGTGGYEQYF.

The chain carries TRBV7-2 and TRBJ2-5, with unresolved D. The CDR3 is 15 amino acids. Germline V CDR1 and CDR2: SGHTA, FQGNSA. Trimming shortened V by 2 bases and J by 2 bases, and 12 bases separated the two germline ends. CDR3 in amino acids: CASSLNRGEQETQYF. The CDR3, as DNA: TGTGCCAGCAGCTTAAATCGCGGCGAACAAGAGACCCAGTACTTC.

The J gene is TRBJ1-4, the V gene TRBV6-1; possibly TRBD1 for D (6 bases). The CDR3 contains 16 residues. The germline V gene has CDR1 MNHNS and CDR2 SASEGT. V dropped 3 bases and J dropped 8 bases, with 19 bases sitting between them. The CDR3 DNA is TGTGCCAGCAGTGAGTTCGCGTCAGGGGATAAGGAAAAACTGTTTTTT. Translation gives CASSEFASGDKEKLFF.

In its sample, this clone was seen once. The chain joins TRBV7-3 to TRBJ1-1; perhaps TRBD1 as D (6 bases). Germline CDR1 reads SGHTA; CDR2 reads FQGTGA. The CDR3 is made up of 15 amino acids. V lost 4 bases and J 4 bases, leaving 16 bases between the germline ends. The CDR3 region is CASSYFGGLGTEAFF. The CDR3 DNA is TGTGCCAGCAGCTACTTCGGGGGCTTGGGCACTGAAGCTTTCTTT.

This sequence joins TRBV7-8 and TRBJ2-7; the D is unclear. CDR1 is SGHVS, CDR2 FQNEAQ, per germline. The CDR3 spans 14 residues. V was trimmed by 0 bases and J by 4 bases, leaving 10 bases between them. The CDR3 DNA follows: TGTGCCAGCAGCTTAGCCCCGAGCGTTTACGAGCAGTACTTC. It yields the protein CASSLAPSVYEQYF.

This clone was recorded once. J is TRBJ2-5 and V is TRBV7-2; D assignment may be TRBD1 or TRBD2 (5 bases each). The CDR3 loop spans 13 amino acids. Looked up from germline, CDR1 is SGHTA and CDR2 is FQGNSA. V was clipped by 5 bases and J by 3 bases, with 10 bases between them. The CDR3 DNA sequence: TGTGCCAGCAGCCGAGGGGATAAAGAGACCCAGTACTTC. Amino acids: CASSRGDKETQYF.

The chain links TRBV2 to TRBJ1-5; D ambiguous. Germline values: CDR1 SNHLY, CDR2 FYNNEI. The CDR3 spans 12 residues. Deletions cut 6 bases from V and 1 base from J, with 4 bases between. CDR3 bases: TGTGCCAGCAGGCAGAGCAATCAGCCCCAGCATTTT. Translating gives CASRQSNQPQHF.

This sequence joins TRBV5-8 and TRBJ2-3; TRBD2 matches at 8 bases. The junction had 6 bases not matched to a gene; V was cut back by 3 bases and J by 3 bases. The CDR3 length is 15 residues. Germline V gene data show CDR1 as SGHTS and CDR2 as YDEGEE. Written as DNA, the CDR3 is TGTGCCAGCAGCTCCCCGGGACTAGTAACAGATACGCAGTATTTT. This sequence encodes CASSSPGLVTDTQYF.

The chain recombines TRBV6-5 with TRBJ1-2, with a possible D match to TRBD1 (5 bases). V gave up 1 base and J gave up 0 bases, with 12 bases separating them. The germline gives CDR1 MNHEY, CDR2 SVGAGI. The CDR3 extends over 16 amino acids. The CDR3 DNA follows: TGTGCCAGCAGTTACTTGCTAACAGGAACTAACTATGGCTACACCTTC. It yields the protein CASSYLLTGTNYGYTF.

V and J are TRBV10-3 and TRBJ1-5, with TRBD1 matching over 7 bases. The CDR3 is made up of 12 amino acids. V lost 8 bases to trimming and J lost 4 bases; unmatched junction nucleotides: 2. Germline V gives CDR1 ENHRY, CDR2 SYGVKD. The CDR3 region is CAIGTVNQPQHF. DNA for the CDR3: TGTGCCATCGGGACAGTTAATCAGCCCCAGCATTTT.

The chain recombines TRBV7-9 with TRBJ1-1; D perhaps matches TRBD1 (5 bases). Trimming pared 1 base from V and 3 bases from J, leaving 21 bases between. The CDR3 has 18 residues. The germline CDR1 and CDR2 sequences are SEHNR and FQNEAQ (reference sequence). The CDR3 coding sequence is TGTGCCAGCAGCTTAGTTCGGGGGAATCGCTGGGCATACACTGAAGCTTTCTTT. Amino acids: CASSLVRGNRWAYTEAFF.

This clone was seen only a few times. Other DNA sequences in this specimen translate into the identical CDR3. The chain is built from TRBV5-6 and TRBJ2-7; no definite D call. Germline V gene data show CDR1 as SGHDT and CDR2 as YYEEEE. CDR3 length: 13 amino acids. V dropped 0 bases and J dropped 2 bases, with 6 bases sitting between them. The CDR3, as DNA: TGTGCCAGCAGCTTGGGAAGGACCTACGAGCAGTACTTC. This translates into CASSLGRTYEQYF.

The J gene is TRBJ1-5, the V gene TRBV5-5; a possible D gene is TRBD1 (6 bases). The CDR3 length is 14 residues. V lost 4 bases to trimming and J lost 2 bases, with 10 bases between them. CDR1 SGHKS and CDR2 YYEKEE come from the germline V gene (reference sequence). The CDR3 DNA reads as TGTGCCAGCAGCCGCGGACAGCGCAATCAGCCCCAGCATTTT. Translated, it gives CASSRGQRNQPQHF.

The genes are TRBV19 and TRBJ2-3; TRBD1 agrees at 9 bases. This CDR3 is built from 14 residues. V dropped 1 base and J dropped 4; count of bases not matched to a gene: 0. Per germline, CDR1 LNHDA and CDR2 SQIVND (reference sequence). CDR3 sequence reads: CASSIGQGADTQYF. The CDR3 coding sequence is TGTGCCAGTAGTATAGGACAGGGGGCAGATACGCAGTATTTT. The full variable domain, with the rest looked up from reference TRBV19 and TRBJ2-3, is DGGITQSPKYLFRKEGQNVTLSCEQNLNHDAMYWYRQDPGQGLRLIYYSQIVNDFQKGDIAEGYSVSREKKESFPLTVTSAQKNPTAFYLCASSIGQGADTQYFGPGTRLTVL.

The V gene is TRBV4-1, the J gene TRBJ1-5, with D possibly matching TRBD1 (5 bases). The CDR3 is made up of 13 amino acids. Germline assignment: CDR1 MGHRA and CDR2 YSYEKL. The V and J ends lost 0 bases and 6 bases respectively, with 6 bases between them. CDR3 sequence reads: CASSQDRGQPQHF. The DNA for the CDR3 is TGCGCCAGCAGCCAAGATAGGGGTCAGCCCCAGCATTTT.

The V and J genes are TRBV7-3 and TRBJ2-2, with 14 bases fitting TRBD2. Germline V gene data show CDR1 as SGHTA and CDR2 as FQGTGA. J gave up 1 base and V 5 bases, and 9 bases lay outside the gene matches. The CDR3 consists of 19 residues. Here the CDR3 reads CASSPIGLAGGLNTGELFF. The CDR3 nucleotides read TGTGCCAGCAGCCCGATCGGACTAGCGGGGGGCTTGAACACCGGGGAGCTGTTTTTT.

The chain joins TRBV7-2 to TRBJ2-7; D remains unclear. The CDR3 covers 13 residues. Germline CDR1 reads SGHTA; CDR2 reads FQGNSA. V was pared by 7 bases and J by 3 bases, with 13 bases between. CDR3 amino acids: CASTSYTGYEQYF. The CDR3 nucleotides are TGTGCCAGCACCTCATATACGGGCTACGAGCAGTACTTC. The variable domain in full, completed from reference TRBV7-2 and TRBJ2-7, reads GAGVSQSPSNKVTEKGKDVELRCDPISGHTALYWYRQSLGQGLEFLIYFQGNSAPDKSGLPSDRFSAERTGGSVSTLTIQRTQQEDSAVYLCASTSYTGYEQYFGPGTRLTVT.

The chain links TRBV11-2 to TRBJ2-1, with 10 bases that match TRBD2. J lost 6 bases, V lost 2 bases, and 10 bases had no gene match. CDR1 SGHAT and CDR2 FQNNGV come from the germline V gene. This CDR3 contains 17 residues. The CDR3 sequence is CASSLNALAGGLNEQFF. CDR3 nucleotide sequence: TGTGCCAGCAGCTTAAACGCTTTAGCGGGGGGCCTCAATGAGCAGTTCTTC.

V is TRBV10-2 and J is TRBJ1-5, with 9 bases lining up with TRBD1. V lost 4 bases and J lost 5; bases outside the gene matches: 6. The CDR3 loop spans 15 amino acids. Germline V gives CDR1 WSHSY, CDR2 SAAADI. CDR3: CASSATTGGYQPQHF. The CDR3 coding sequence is TGCGCCAGCAGTGCTACAACAGGGGGCTATCAGCCCCAGCATTTT.

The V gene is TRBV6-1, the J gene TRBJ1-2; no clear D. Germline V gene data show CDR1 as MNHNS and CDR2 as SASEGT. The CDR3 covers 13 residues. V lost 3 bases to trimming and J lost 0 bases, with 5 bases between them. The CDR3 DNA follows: TGTGCCAGCAGTGAGGTCCCTAACTATGGCTACACCTTC. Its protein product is CASSEVPNYGYTF.

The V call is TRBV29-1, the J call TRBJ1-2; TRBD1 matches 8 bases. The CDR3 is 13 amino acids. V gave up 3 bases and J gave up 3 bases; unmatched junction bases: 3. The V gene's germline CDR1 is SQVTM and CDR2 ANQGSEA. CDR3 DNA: TGCAGCGTTGATTCAGGGGGCGACTATGGCTACACCTTC. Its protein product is CSVDSGGDYGYTF. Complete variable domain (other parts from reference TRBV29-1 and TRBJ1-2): SAVISQKPSRDICQRGTSLTIQCQVDSQVTMMFWYRQQPGQSLTLIATANQGSEATYESGFVIDKFPISRPNLTFSTLTVSNMSPEDSSIYLCSVDSGGDYGYTFGSGTRLTVV.